This T cell receptor beta chain originates from a study of OX40 agonist ivuxolimab in advanced cancers. Method: immunoSEQ multiplex PCR; TCRdb's copy keeps in-frame clones and lacks some. The sample shows 65,000 to 85,000 clones, approximately 90% of them seen only once. Germline V gene sequence: CDR1 SGDLS, CDR2 YYNGEE. CDR3 size: 16 residues. V was pared by 4 bases and J by 2 bases, with 5 bases of the junction left unmatched. This receptor was obtained from an adult with an advanced solid tumor such as melanoma, head and neck, liver or kidney cancer. V usage is TRBV9 and J usage is TRBJ2-3, with 12 nucleotides matching TRBD2. The sample consisted of CD4+ or CD8+ T cells sorted from blood, taken in a trial of the OX40 agonist ivuxolimab. Here the CDR3 reads CASSPRLAGDTDTQYF. In DNA, the CDR3 is TGTGCCAGCAGCCCCCGACTAGCGGGGGACACAGATACGCAGTATTTT.